A single sample is the source of the 21 T cell receptor beta chains below, sequenced in a study of CD8+ T cells in alopecia areata. Sequencing templates came from extracted RNA that was reverse transcribed into cDNA. Only in-frame clones appear in the TCRdb table, and some are missing; sequencing was by immunoSEQ multiplex PCR. Observed in the sample are 270,000 or so clones, none of them singletons. Sorting used CD4, CD8alpha, NKG2D, NKG2ACE and other markers on pooled cutaneous lymph node cells. Sequenced material: CD4+ T cells sorted from a lymph node. All receptors derive from a C3H/HeJ mouse with alopecia areata. MHC haplotype of the strain: H2-k.

For this clone: Gene and germline names: mouse. Read data end 4 residues before the CDR3 end; the end is taken from the germline J gene. This sample also contains other DNA sequences that code for the same CDR3. The chain carries TRBV5 and TRBJ2-3, with TRBD1 matching over 8 bases. The trim removed 4 bases at V and 3 bases at J, leaving 6 bases unmatched. The CDR3 totals 15 residues. CDR1 LGHNA and CDR2 YNLKQL come from the germline V gene (reference sequence). The sequenced part of the CDR3 DNA is TGTGCCAGCAGCCCCGACAGGGGAGGAGCAGAA. This gives the protein CASSPDRGGAE. The whole CDR3 protein reads CASSPDRGGAETLYF.

Turning to this clone: All gene names here are mouse names. The observed sequence ends 4 residues before the CDR3 terminus, with the missing tail filled in from the germline J gene. Other DNA sequences within the sample encode an identical CDR3. The J gene is TRBJ2-3, the V gene TRBV13-1, with 13 bases fitting TRBD2. Germline V gene sequence: CDR1 NSHNY, CDR2 SYGAGN. The CDR3 contains 16 residues. The junction had 1 base not matched to a gene; V was cut back by 3 bases and J by 0 bases. CDR3: CASSGTGGASAETLYF. The sequenced CDR3 bases are TGTGCCAGCAGTGGGACTGGGGGGGCCAGTGCAGAA.

In this sample, this clone turned up a few times. Genes and germline are mouse. The sequence runs out 4 residues before the end of the CDR3; the remainder is reconstructed from the germline J gene. The chain couples TRBV13-1 to TRBJ2-3; 10 bases are shared with TRBD2. CDR3 length: 19 residues. With V trimmed by 3 bases and J by 0 bases, 13 bases remained unmatched. Germline loops: CDR1 NSHNY, CDR2 SYGAGN. This CDR3 is CASSGRDWGGVGSAETLYF. The sequenced part of the CDR3 DNA is TGTGCCAGCAGTGGCCGGGACTGGGGAGGGGTGGGTAGTGCAGAA.

This clone was detected a few times. The gene names here belong to mouse. The CDR3 end lies 4 residues beyond the end of the read and is filled in from the germline J gene. The rearrangement uses TRBV19 and TRBJ2-5, with D hard to call. Germline CDR1 FNHDT, CDR2 SITEND (reference sequence). V lost 1 base, J lost 0 bases, and 6 bases lay in between. This CDR3 spans 14 amino acids. The part of the CDR3 DNA that was read is TGTGCCAGCAGTATAACATTTAACCAAGAC. It codes for CASSITFNQD. The full-length CDR3 reads as CASSITFNQDTQYF.

About this clone itself: Gene names and germline match the mouse. The read terminates 4 residues ahead of where the CDR3 ends, so the germline J gene completes it. The chain uses TRBV31 and TRBJ2-2; 12 nucleotides agree with TRBD1. Germline lookup yields CDR1 GKSSPN and CDR2 SITVG. CDR3 length: 15 amino acids. The CDR3 sequence is CAWSLGTGGIGQLYF. Partial CDR3 DNA: TGTGCCTGGAGTCTGGGGACAGGGGGCATCGGG.

As regards this clone: The listed genes are named as in mouse. The CDR3 is cut off 4 residues early in the read; its end comes from the germline J gene. The same CDR3 arises from other DNA sequences in this sample as well. The chain carries TRBV19 and TRBJ2-1; D is possibly TRBD1 (5 bases). The CDR3 sequence is 14 residues long. CDR1 is FNHDT and CDR2 is SITEND in the germline V gene (reference sequence). Trimming pared 0 bases from V and 3 bases from J, leaving 7 bases between. CDR3 loop: CASSIGTTYAEQFF. Incomplete CDR3 DNA: TGTGCCAGCAGTATAGGGACAACCTATGCT.

This clone was detected a few times. Germline and genes: mouse. The read ends 4 residues early relative to the CDR3; the germline J gene fills the gap. Other DNA variants within this sample encode the same CDR3. The chain carries TRBV13-2 and TRBJ2-2; 11 positions agree with TRBD2. Germline CDR1 and CDR2: NNHNN and SYGAGS (reference sequence). The CDR3 runs to 15 residues. V lost 5 bases to trimming and J lost 2 bases; unmatched junction nucleotides: 2. This CDR3 is CASGRDWGNTGQLYF. CDR3 DNA, as far as it was read: TGTGCCAGCGGCCGGGACTGGGGGAACACCGGG.

As for this clone: Germline and genes: mouse. The CDR3 goes on 4 residues after the read ends, and that part is filled in from the germline J gene. This chain uses TRBV3 with TRBJ2-5, with D maybe TRBD2 (7 bases). Germline V gene lookup returns CDR1 SNHLY and CDR2 FYNGKV (reference sequence). The CDR3 runs 16 residues. The V end lost 5 bases, the J end lost 2 bases, and 17 bases lay between the germline ends. CDR3 DNA (partial): TGTGCCAGCAGCAGGGGGGGGAGGGAGTTCCAAGAC. Its protein product is CASSRGGREFQD. The complete CDR3 protein is CASSRGGREFQDTQYF.

This clone occurred a few times. Gene names are the mouse ones. Read data end 4 residues before the CDR3 end; the end is taken from the germline J gene. Distinct nucleotide sequences in the sample also encode this CDR3. The V call is TRBV17, the J call TRBJ1-2; weak D call: TRBD1 (5 bases). The length of the CDR3 is 14 residues. Trimming removed 3 bases from V and 0 bases from J, with 8 bases in between. Germline loops: CDR1 MNHDT, CDR2 YYDKIL. The CDR3 region is CASSRGGANSDYTF. CDR3 DNA, as far as it was read: TGTGCTAGCAGTAGGGGGGGGGCAAACTCC.

This clone came up a few times. The germline and genes are mouse ones. The read finishes 4 residues shy of the CDR3 end, and the germline J gene is used to complete it. The chain combines TRBV13-3 with TRBJ2-4, with a tentative D call TRBD1 (6 bases). Germline V CDR1 and CDR2: NNHDY, SYVADS. The CDR3 runs 15 residues. V lost 1 base to trimming and J lost 2 bases, with 11 bases between them. The chain's CDR3 is CASSDQGSNQNTLYF. The covered CDR3 bases are TGTGCCAGCAGTGATCAGGGGAGCAATCAAAAC.

With respect to this clone: Gene names and germline match the mouse. The CDR3 end is not reached by the read, which stops 4 residues before it; the germline J gene fills it in. The V and J genes are TRBV1 and TRBJ2-3, with D unclear. The germline V gene has CDR1 NSQYPW and CDR2 LRSPGD (reference sequence). This CDR3 has 15 amino acids. V lost 1 base and J 0 bases, leaving 8 bases between the germline ends. This chain's CDR3 is CTCSAVHTSAETLYF. The DNA read from the CDR3 is TGCACCTGCAGTGCAGTGCATACTAGTGCAGAA.

This clone was seen a few times. All gene names here are mouse names. The CDR3 goes on 4 residues after the read ends, and that part is filled in from the germline J gene. The V and J genes are TRBV13-1 and TRBJ2-1, with unresolved D. With 3 bases removed from V and 0 bases from J, the gap between germline ends came to 7 bases. Germline CDR1 NSHNY, CDR2 SYGAGN. This CDR3 spans 14 amino acids. CDR3 sequence reads: CASSATYNYAEQFF. Incomplete CDR3 DNA: TGTGCCAGCAGTGCCACATATAACTATGCT.

This clone showed up just a few times. Gene names refer to mouse genes. The read terminates 3 residues ahead of where the CDR3 ends, so the germline J gene completes it. This chain links TRBV13-1 with TRBJ1-6, with a possible D match to TRBD1 (6 bases). TRBJ1-6 is placed among ORFs of uncertain function. Trimming stripped 4 bases from V and 0 bases from J, with 11 bases between. Germline lookup yields CDR1 NSHNY and CDR2 SYGAGN. CDR3 length equals 16 residues. CDR3 sequence: CASSKGGDSYNSPLYF. The DNA read from the CDR3 is TGTGCCAGCAGTAAGGGGGGGGATTCCTATAATTCGCCC.

This clone was observed a handful of times. Mouse gene names and germline throughout. The missing CDR3 end, 4 residues past where the read stops, is filled in from the germline J gene. The chain employs TRBV5 and TRBJ2-1; TRBD2 might be the D (5 bases). This CDR3 has 14 amino acids. Germline loops: CDR1 LGHNA, CDR2 YNLKQL (reference sequence). V lost 0 bases and J lost 3, with 6 bases in between. CDR3 bases read: TGTGCCAGCAGCCAAGACTGGGTCTATGCT. It specifies CASSQDWVYA. The full CDR3 protein reads CASSQDWVYAEQFF.

This clone was seen a few times. All gene names here are mouse names. The read is 4 residues too short to cover the CDR3 end, so that end is filled in from the germline J gene. The chain combines TRBV13-2 with TRBJ2-3, with TRBD2 matching over 14 bases. Germline V CDR1 and CDR2: NNHNN, SYGAGS (reference sequence). The ends lost 0 bases at V and 2 bases at J; junction bases unmatched: 5. The CDR3 contains 18 residues. Here the CDR3 reads CASGDAGTGGALAETLYF. Incomplete CDR3 DNA: TGTGCCAGCGGTGATGCAGGGACTGGGGGGGCGCTTGCAGAA.

Concerning this clone: Genes here carry mouse names. The sequence runs out 4 residues before the end of the CDR3; the remainder is reconstructed from the germline J gene. The same CDR3 also results from other DNA sequences found in this sample. The gene calls are TRBV17 and TRBJ1-2; D remains unclear. Per germline, CDR1 MNHDT and CDR2 YYDKIL. CDR3 length: 13 residues. The DNA read from the CDR3 is TGTGCTAGCAGTAGGGACTGGGGATCC. As protein: CASSRDWGS. The entire CDR3 is CASSRDWGSDYTF.

As regards this clone: All gene names here are mouse names. The DNA ends 4 residues before the CDR3 does, and the rest of the CDR3 is filled in from the germline J gene. This chain uses TRBV13-3 with TRBJ2-5; 8 bases are shared with TRBD2. Germline CDR1 is NNHDY and CDR2 is SYVADS. V was pared by 0 bases and J by 2 bases, with 8 bases of the junction left unmatched. The CDR3 contains 17 residues. Here the CDR3 reads CASSDAGGGGLQDTQYF. The part of the CDR3 DNA that was read is TGTGCCAGCAGTGATGCAGGAGGGGGGGGCCTCCAAGAC.

A few counts support this clone. The germline and genes are mouse ones. The CDR3 goes on 4 residues after the read ends, and that part is filled in from the germline J gene. This CDR3 is also generated by other DNA sequences in the sample. The V call is TRBV13-1, the J call TRBJ2-7, with D unresolved. Germline assignment: CDR1 NSHNY and CDR2 SYGAGN. Trimming took 2 bases from V and 0 from J, leaving 6 bases between them. This CDR3 comprises 13 residues. The CDR3 bases that were read are TGTGCCAGCAGTGAACAGAGCTCCTAT. Translating gives CASSEQSSY. In full, the CDR3 is CASSEQSSYEQYF.

With respect to this clone: Each gene name is a mouse one. The observed sequence ends 4 residues before the CDR3 terminus, with the missing tail filled in from the germline J gene. The rearrangement joins TRBV17 to TRBJ1-1; D uncertain. The CDR3 is made up of 12 amino acids. Germline V gene sequence: CDR1 MNHDT, CDR2 YYDKIL. This CDR3 reads CASSRYPEEVFF. The sequenced CDR3 bases are TGTGCTAGCAGTAGATATCCAGAA.

Of note for this clone: The genes and germline here are from mouse. CDR3 in amino acids: CAWSLVDSKYNSPLYF. The CDR3 bases that were read are TGTGCCTGGAGTCTAGTGGACAGCAAATATAATTCGCCC. This chain joins TRBV31 and TRBJ1-6, with D maybe TRBD1 (6 bases). Coverage ceases 3 residues before the CDR3 finishes, and the germline J gene fills in the end. TRBJ1-6 is an open reading frame whose function is uncertain. CDR1 is GKSSPN and CDR2 is SITVG in the germline V gene. Trimming removed 0 bases from V and 4 bases from J, with 13 bases in between. This CDR3 region has 16 residues.

This clone was seen a handful of times. Gene and germline names: mouse. The read finishes 4 residues shy of the CDR3 end, and the germline J gene is used to complete it. The sample holds other DNA sequences that translate to the same CDR3. The genes are TRBV31 and TRBJ1-2, with D possibly TRBD1 on 6 matching bases. Trimming pared 3 bases from V and 0 bases from J, leaving 8 bases between. The CDR3 is 13 residues long. Per the germline V gene, CDR1 is GKSSPN and CDR2 is SITVG. The CDR3 bases that were read are TGTGCCTGGAGCCGGACAGCAAACTCC. Translated, it gives CAWSRTANS. The whole CDR3 region reads CAWSRTANSDYTF. Full variable domain (missing parts from reference TRBV31 and TRBJ1-2): AQTIHQWPVAEIKAVGSPLSLGCTIKGKSSPNLYWYWQATGGTLQQLFYSITVGQVESVVQLNLSASRPKDDQFILSTEKLLLSHSGFYLCAWSRTANSDYTFGSGTRLLVI.